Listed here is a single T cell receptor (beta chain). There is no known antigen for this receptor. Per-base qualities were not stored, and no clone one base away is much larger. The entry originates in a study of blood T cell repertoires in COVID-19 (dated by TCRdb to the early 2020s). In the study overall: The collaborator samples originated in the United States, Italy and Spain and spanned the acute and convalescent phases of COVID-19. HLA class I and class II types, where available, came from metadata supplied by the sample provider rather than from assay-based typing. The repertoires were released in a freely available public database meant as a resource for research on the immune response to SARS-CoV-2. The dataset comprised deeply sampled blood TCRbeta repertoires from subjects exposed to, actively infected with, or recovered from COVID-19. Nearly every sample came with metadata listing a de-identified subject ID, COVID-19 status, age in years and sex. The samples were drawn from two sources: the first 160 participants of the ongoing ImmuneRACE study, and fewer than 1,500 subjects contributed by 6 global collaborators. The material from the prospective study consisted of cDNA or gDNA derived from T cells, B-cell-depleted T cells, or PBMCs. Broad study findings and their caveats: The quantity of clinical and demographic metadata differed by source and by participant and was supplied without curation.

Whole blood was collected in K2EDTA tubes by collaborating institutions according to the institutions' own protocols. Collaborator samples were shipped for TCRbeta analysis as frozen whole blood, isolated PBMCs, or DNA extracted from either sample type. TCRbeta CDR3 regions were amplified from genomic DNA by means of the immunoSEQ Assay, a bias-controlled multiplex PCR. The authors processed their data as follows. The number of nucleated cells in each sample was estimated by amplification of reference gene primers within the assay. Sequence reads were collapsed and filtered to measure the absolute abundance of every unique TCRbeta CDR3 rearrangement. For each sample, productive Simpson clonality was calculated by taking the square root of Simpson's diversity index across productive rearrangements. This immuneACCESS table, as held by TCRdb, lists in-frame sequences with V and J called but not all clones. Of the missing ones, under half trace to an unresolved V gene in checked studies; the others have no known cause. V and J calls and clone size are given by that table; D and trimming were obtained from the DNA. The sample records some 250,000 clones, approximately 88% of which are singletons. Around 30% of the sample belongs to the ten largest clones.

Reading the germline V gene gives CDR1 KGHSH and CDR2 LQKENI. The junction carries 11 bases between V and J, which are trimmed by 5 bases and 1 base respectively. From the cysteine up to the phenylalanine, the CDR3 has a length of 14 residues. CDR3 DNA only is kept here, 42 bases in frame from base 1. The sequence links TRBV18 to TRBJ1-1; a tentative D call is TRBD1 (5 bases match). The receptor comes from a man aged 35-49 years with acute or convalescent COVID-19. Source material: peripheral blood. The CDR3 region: CASSTTASNTEAFF. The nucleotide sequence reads TGTGCCAGCTCAACGACAGCTTCGAACACTGAAGCTTTCTTT.